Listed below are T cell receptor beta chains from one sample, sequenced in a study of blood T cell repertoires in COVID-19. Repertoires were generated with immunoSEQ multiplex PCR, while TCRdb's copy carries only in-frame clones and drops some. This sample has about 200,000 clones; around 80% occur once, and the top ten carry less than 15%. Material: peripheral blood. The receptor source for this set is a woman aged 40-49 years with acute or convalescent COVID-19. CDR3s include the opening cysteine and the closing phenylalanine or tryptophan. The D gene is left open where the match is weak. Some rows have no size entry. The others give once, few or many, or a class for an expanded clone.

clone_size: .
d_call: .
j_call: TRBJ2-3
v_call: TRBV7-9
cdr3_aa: CASSLGASSSTDTQYF
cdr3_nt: TGTGCCAGCAGCTTAGGTGCTAGCAGCAGCACAGATACGCAGTATTTT

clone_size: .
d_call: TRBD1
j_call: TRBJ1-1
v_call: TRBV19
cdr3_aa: CASTIRGQGRENTEAFF
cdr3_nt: TGTGCCAGTACCATCCGGGGACAGGGTAGAGAAAACACTGAAGCTTTCTTT

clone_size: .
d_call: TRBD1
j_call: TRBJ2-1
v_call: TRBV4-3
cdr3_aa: CASSQVGQGANEQFF
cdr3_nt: TGCGCCAGCAGCCAAGTGGGACAGGGGGCCAATGAGCAGTTCTTC

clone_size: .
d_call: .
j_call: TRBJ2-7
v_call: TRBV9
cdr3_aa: CASSVEAGVAYEQYF
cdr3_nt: TGTGCCAGCAGCGTAGAGGCAGGGGTTGCCTACGAGCAGTACTTC

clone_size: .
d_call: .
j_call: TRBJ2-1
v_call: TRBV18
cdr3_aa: CASSPLLYNEQFF
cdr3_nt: TGTGCCAGCTCACCTCTTCTATACAATGAGCAGTTCTTC

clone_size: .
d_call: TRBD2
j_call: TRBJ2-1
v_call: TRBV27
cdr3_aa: CASSFRLALGPYNEQFF
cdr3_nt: TGTGCCAGCAGTTTTAGACTAGCCCTAGGGCCCTACAATGAGCAGTTCTTC

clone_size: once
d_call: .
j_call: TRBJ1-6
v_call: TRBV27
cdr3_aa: CASSLKVGWLNNSPLHF
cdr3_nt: TGTGCCAGCAGTTTAAAAGTCGGTTGGTTGAATAATTCACCCCTCCACTTT

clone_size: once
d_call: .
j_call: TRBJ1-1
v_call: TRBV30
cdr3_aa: CAWDETAVTEAFF
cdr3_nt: TGTGCCTGGGATGAGACTGCCGTCACTGAAGCTTTCTTT

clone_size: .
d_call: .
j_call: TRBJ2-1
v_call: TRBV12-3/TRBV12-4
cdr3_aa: CASGEGLYNEQFF
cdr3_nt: TGTGCCAGCGGCGAGGGATTGTACAATGAGCAGTTCTTC

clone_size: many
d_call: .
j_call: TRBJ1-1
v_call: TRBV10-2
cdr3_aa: CASSESALLELRNTEAFF
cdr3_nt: TGCGCCAGCAGTGAGTCCGCGTTGCTGGAGTTGAGGAACACTGAAGCTTTCTTT

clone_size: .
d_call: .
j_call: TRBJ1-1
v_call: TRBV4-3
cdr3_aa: CASSQAVGAATEAFF
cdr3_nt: TGCGCCAGCAGCCAGGCCGTGGGGGCGGCCACTGAAGCTTTCTTT